This T cell receptor beta chain is drawn from a study of cytomegalovirus exposure and HLA in healthy donors. Background on the study: Among around 400 genotyped donors, around 82% fell in the Caucasian-associated ancestry cluster.

Findings and limits, study-wide: Cytomegalovirus association was assigned to more than 150 TCR beta chains. TCR beta V segments were, for the most part, productive about 90% or about 30% of the time in an earlier analysis. HLA allele associations emerged for about 16,000 TCR beta sequences in a later analysis, at 0.05 false discovery rate.

With regard to this clone: What it binds is unknown.

CDR3 length equals 16 residues. CDR1 is LGHNA, CDR2 YSLEER, per germline. The V and J ends lost 0 bases and 8 bases, in that order; junction bases with no gene match: 9. The primer mix had 60 Vbeta and 13 Jbeta primers. TCRdb's copy holds only in-frame clones and misses some; the assay was immunoSEQ multiplex PCR. The repertoire has around 180,000 clones, 80% of them found once; the top ten carry under 7.5%. This sequence was found in a man aged 25-45 years in good health and CMV-seropositive. The chain carries TRBV4-3 and TRBJ1-4; the match to TRBD1 covers 7 bases. The sequencing input was PBMCs. The CDR3 region is CASSQDRGRVGEKLFF. In DNA, the CDR3 is TGCGCCAGCAGCCAAGATAGGGGGCGGGTTGGCGAAAAACTGTTTTTT.